These T cell receptor beta chains were read from a single sample in a study of Ad26.COV2.S vaccination and SARS-CoV-2 variants. Assay used: immunoSEQ multiplex PCR; TCRdb lists only in-frame clones, some missing. The sample has approximately 350,000 clones, about 83% seen once; the top ten hold more than 7%. The sample was peripheral blood, taken in a trial of Ad26.COV2.S vaccine versus placebo. The receptors stem from a person aged 18-60 years who received the Ad26.COV2.S COVID-19 vaccine or a placebo. The CDR3 runs from the conserved cysteine through the conserved F or W. Each record gives: J gene, D gene, clone size, CDR3 length, V gene, CDR3 DNA, CDR3 protein. A D gene is named only where the DNA matches it firmly. Some rows mark clone size as missing; the rest say once, few, many or name a class of expanded clone.

J gene: TRBJ2-5
D gene: .
clone size: .
CDR3 length: 11
V gene: TRBV11-3
CDR3 DNA: TGTGCCAGCAGCTTGCGGGAGACCCAGTACTTC
CDR3 protein: CASSLRETQYF

J gene: TRBJ2-1
D gene: TRBD2
clone size: .
CDR3 length: 17
V gene: TRBV15
CDR3 DNA: TGTGCCACCAGCAGAAAACTAGCGTCCCTCTCCTACAATGAGCAGTTCTTC
CDR3 protein: CATSRKLASLSYNEQFF

J gene: TRBJ2-3
D gene: TRBD2
clone size: .
CDR3 length: 20
V gene: TRBV13
CDR3 DNA: TGTGCCAGCAGCTTCGCGCTAGCGGGAGTATATAAGTCCGGGACAGATACGCAGTATTTT
CDR3 protein: CASSFALAGVYKSGTDTQYF

J gene: TRBJ1-2
D gene: TRBD1
clone size: .
CDR3 length: 15
V gene: TRBV5-1
CDR3 DNA: TGCGCCAGCAGCCCGGGACAGACCTCCGCGGGTGGCTACACCTTC
CDR3 protein: CASSPGQTSAGGYTF

J gene: TRBJ1-6
D gene: TRBD1
clone size: .
CDR3 length: 16
V gene: TRBV4-1
CDR3 DNA: TGCGCCAGCAGCCACGGGAAGGGACAGGGTTATTCACCCCTCCACTTT
CDR3 protein: CASSHGKGQGYSPLHF

J gene: TRBJ2-4
D gene: .
clone size: .
CDR3 length: 15
V gene: TRBV19
CDR3 DNA: TGTGCCAGTAGTAGGTCCCGCGAGGCCAAAAACATTCAGTACTTC
CDR3 protein: CASSRSREAKNIQYF

J gene: TRBJ1-1
D gene: .
clone size: once
CDR3 length: 15
V gene: TRBV18
CDR3 DNA: TGTGCCAGCTCATCCCTAAACTCAGGAGCCACTGAAGCTTTCTTT
CDR3 protein: CASSSLNSGATEAFF

J gene: TRBJ2-7
D gene: TRBD1
clone size: .
CDR3 length: 15
V gene: TRBV18
CDR3 DNA: TGTGCCAGCTCACCAGTCGAACAGGGGGTCCACGAGCAGTACTTC
CDR3 protein: CASSPVEQGVHEQYF

J gene: TRBJ1-6
D gene: TRBD1
clone size: .
CDR3 length: 15
V gene: TRBV7-3
CDR3 DNA: TGTGCCAGCAGGAGGGACAGGGGAAATAATTCACCCCTCCACTTT
CDR3 protein: CASRRDRGNNSPLHF

J gene: TRBJ2-3
D gene: TRBD1
clone size: .
CDR3 length: 14
V gene: TRBV7-9
CDR3 DNA: TGTGCCAGCAGCCGGGACAGGGGGCGGAATACGCAGTATTTT
CDR3 protein: CASSRDRGRNTQYF

J gene: TRBJ2-5
D gene: .
clone size: .
CDR3 length: 11
V gene: TRBV7-9
CDR3 DNA: TGTGCCAGCAGCTTATTGGAGACCCAGTACTTC
CDR3 protein: CASSLLETQYF

J gene: TRBJ2-7
D gene: .
clone size: .
CDR3 length: 14
V gene: TRBV27
CDR3 DNA: TGTGCCAGCAGTTCCCTCGGACGAGTTTACGAGCAGTACTTC
CDR3 protein: CASSSLGRVYEQYF

J gene: TRBJ1-6
D gene: TRBD1
clone size: .
CDR3 length: 13
V gene: TRBV9
CDR3 DNA: TGTGCCAGCAGCGGGACAGGGAGGGTACCCCTCCACTTT
CDR3 protein: CASSGTGRVPLHF

J gene: TRBJ1-2
D gene: TRBD1
clone size: .
CDR3 length: 14
V gene: TRBV19
CDR3 DNA: TGTGCCAGTAAAAACAGGGGAAGTGGGGTTGGCTACACCTTC
CDR3 protein: CASKNRGSGVGYTF

J gene: TRBJ2-3
D gene: TRBD2
clone size: .
CDR3 length: 15
V gene: TRBV7-2
CDR3 DNA: TGTGCCAGCAGCCCTAGCGGGGGGGCCCGGTTTACGCAGTATTTT
CDR3 protein: CASSPSGGARFTQYF

J gene: TRBJ2-7
D gene: .
clone size: .
CDR3 length: 18
V gene: TRBV21-1
CDR3 DNA: TGTGCCAGCAGCTTGACAACTACGGGGCAGGGGTTTACCTACGAGCAGTACTTC
CDR3 protein: CASSLTTTGQGFTYEQYF

J gene: TRBJ2-7
D gene: .
clone size: .
CDR3 length: 15
V gene: TRBV28
CDR3 DNA: TGTGCCAGCAGTGTCCCGGGGCAGGGATCCTACGAGCAGTACTTC
CDR3 protein: CASSVPGQGSYEQYF

J gene: TRBJ1-1
D gene: TRBD1
clone size: .
CDR3 length: 15
V gene: TRBV6-4
CDR3 DNA: TGTGCCAGCAGTGCCCGACAGGGGTTAGGTTCTGAAGCTTTCTTT
CDR3 protein: CASSARQGLGSEAFF

J gene: TRBJ1-2
D gene: TRBD1
clone size: .
CDR3 length: 16
V gene: TRBV4-1
CDR3 DNA: TGCGCCAGCAGACCAGGAGTTCAGGGGGCTGGCTATGGCTACACCTTC
CDR3 protein: CASRPGVQGAGYGYTF

J gene: TRBJ1-5
D gene: TRBD1
clone size: .
CDR3 length: 12
V gene: TRBV28
CDR3 DNA: TGTGCCAGCAGTCCGACAGGGTTCCCCCAGCATTTT
CDR3 protein: CASSPTGFPQHF

J gene: TRBJ2-2
D gene: .
clone size: few
CDR3 length: 18
V gene: TRBV5-6
CDR3 DNA: TGTGCCAGCAGCTTGTCTGGTTGGGGGTTTATCGACACCGGGGAGCTGTTTTTT
CDR3 protein: CASSLSGWGFIDTGELFF

J gene: TRBJ2-4
D gene: .
clone size: .
CDR3 length: 13
V gene: TRBV7-2
CDR3 DNA: TGTGCCAGCAGCTTGAGGACAGAAAACATTCAGTACTTC
CDR3 protein: CASSLRTENIQYF

J gene: TRBJ2-3
D gene: TRBD1
clone size: .
CDR3 length: 15
V gene: TRBV19
CDR3 DNA: TGTGCCAGTAGTGAGACAGGGTGGAGCACAGATACGCAGTATTTT
CDR3 protein: CASSETGWSTDTQYF

J gene: TRBJ1-1
D gene: TRBD1
clone size: .
CDR3 length: 17
V gene: TRBV4-1
CDR3 DNA: TGCGCCAGCAGCCAAGAGCACCGGGACAGGAGGTACACTGAAGCTTTCTTT
CDR3 protein: CASSQEHRDRRYTEAFF

J gene: TRBJ1-1
D gene: .
clone size: .
CDR3 length: 17
V gene: TRBV7-6
CDR3 DNA: TGTGCCAGCAGCTTTAACCGGGACCGGGCTAGGAACACTGAAGCTTTCTTT
CDR3 protein: CASSFNRDRARNTEAFF

J gene: TRBJ1-5
D gene: .
clone size: .
CDR3 length: 13
V gene: TRBV7-9
CDR3 DNA: TGTGCCAGCAGCCATCAGGGGAGGGAGCCCCAGCATTTT
CDR3 protein: CASSHQGREPQHF

J gene: TRBJ1-5
D gene: TRBD1
clone size: few
CDR3 length: 15
V gene: TRBV6-1
CDR3 DNA: TGTGCCAGCAGTGACCCCGGGACAGGTGGTCAGCCCCAGCATTTT
CDR3 protein: CASSDPGTGGQPQHF